This TCR beta chain was sequenced during a study of blood T cell repertoires in COVID-19. About the research overall: Sample material is recorded as cDNA or gDNA derived from T cells, B-cell-depleted T cells, or PBMCs.

Germline V gene lookup returns CDR1 MNHEY and CDR2 SVGAGI. This CDR3 is 14 amino acids long. V lost 4 bases, J lost 5 bases, and 3 bases stayed unmatched. How the authors handled the data: Reference gene primers were amplified, and this amplification served to estimate nucleated cell counts. The method was immunoSEQ multiplex PCR; TCRdb's version includes in-frame clones alone and lacks a portion of them. For V, J and clone size, that table is used; D and trimming come from the DNA. This sample has some 230,000 clones, with approximately 81% found just once. This receptor was identified in a woman aged 55-69 years who had recovered from COVID-19. The chain links TRBV6-5 to TRBJ1-2, with 11 bases fitting TRBD1. Source material: peripheral blood. CDR3 residues: CASSLGQGVYGYTF. CDR3 sequence (DNA): TGTGCCAGCAGTTTGGGACAGGGGGTTTATGGCTACACCTTC.